Following are 24 T cell receptor beta chains from one sample sequenced in a study of response to subunit inactivated influenza vaccine. TCRdb called the RT-PCR reads again in MiXCR, with one record for every CDR3 protein. The sample consists of over 450,000 distinct CDR3 sequences, over 10% of them appearing once. Sequencing was performed on PBMCs from blood, taken roughly 6 weeks after vaccination. The receptors were sampled from a man aged 50 to 60 who received an inactivated influenza vaccine.

This chain uses TRBV5-1 with TRBJ1-2, with 7 bases that match TRBD1. V was pared by 2 bases and J by 7 bases, with 5 bases of the junction left unmatched. The V gene's germline CDR1 is SGHRS and CDR2 YFSETQ. The CDR3 has 13 residues. CDR3 amino acids: CASSFEGAFGYTF. DNA for the CDR3: TGCGCCAGCAGCTTCGAGGGGGCATTTGGCTACACCTTC.

This clonotype was observed a few times. The J gene is TRBJ2-1, the V gene TRBV29-1; 7 nucleotides agree with TRBD2. V gave up 5 bases and J gave up 0 bases; unmatched junction bases: 7. This CDR3 is 15 amino acids long. In germline, CDR1 is SQVTM, CDR2 ANQGSEA. This CDR3 reads CSVSSGHSSYNEQFF. As DNA, the CDR3 is TGCAGCGTTTCTAGCGGCCATAGCTCCTACAATGAGCAGTTCTTC.

This clonotype was seen ten or more times. The chain combines TRBV15 with TRBJ2-1; TRBD2 might be the D (5 bases). Germline CDR1 LNHNV, CDR2 YYDKDF (reference sequence). V lost 2 bases to trimming and J lost 8 bases, with 19 bases between them. The CDR3 runs 16 residues. The CDR3 protein is CATSRTSGSGGDEQFF. CDR3 bases: TGTGCCACCAGCAGAACAAGCGGCTCCGGTGGGGATGAGCAGTTCTTC.

The chain links TRBV5-5 to TRBJ2-5; 10 bases map to TRBD2. V shed 0 bases, J shed 7 bases, and the junction held 6 bases outside the gene matches. The germline gives CDR1 SGHKS, CDR2 YYEKEE (reference sequence). This CDR3 region has 15 residues. The CDR3 DNA reads as TGTGCCAGCAGCTTGGCGGCTAGCGGGGGACGGACCCAGTACTTC. This codes for CASSLAASGGRTQYF.

CDR3 sequence: CASSRLQGPSTDTQYF. The CDR3 DNA reads TGTGCCAGCAGCCGACTTCAGGGACCTTCGACAGATACGCAGTATTTT. V gene TRBV7-9 combines with J gene TRBJ2-3; the D call may be TRBD1 or TRBD2 (5 bases each). The CDR3 extends over 16 amino acids. The V gene's germline CDR1 is SEHNR and CDR2 FQNEAQ (reference sequence). V was trimmed by 5 bases and J by 3 bases, leaving 18 bases between them.

In DNA form, the CDR3 reads TGTGCCAGCAGCTCCGCTTACAATGAGCAGTTCTTC. Translation gives CASSSAYNEQFF. V gene TRBV7-3 combines with J gene TRBJ2-1, with D unresolved. The CDR3 sequence is 12 residues long. CDR1 SGHTA and CDR2 FQGTGA come from the germline V gene. V gave up 4 bases and J gave up 4 bases, with 5 bases separating them.

This clonotype occurred many times. V and J are TRBV5-1 and TRBJ1-1; weak D call: TRBD1 (6 bases). Germline CDR1 is SGHRS and CDR2 is YFSETQ. The germline V and J ends were trimmed by 4 bases and 0 bases, with 10 bases remaining between them. The CDR3 consists of 14 residues. This chain's CDR3 is CASSKQGMNTEAFF. Written as DNA, the CDR3 is TGCGCCAGCAGCAAACAGGGCATGAACACTGAAGCTTTCTTT.

This clonotype was seen only a few times. The chain carries TRBV7-9 and TRBJ2-7; D may be TRBD1 (6 bases). The V end lost 5 bases, the J end lost 1 base, and 15 bases lay between the germline ends. From germline, CDR1 is SEHNR and CDR2 FQNEAQ (reference sequence). This CDR3 is 15 amino acids long. The CDR3 here is CASSPMTGTSYEQYF. The CDR3 DNA reads as TGTGCCAGCAGCCCTATGACCGGGACATCCTACGAGCAGTACTTC.

To note about this clonotype: A single base separates this from a much larger clone, so it may be a read error. The gene calls are TRBV10-3 and TRBJ2-7; the match to TRBD2 covers 11 bases. The CDR3 sequence is 15 residues long. Germline CDR1 reads ENHRY; CDR2 reads SYGVKD. CDR3 sequence reads: CAISLRLAGTYEQHF. CDR3 nucleotides: TGTGCCATCAGCCTCCGACTAGCGGGGACCTACGAGCAGCACTTC.

This clonotype occurred a few times. The rearrangement joins TRBV28 to TRBJ2-4; either TRBD1 or TRBD2 may fit D (5 bases each). Between the trimmed V and J ends, which lost 1 base and 0 bases, there was a span of 13 bases. The CDR3 consists of 17 residues. Germline CDR1 and CDR2: MDHEN and SYDVKM. The CDR3 sequence: CASSLLNERGAKNIQYF. CDR3 nucleotide sequence: TGTGCCAGCAGTTTATTGAATGAGAGGGGAGCCAAAAACATTCAGTACTTC. The full variable domain, completed using reference TRBV28 and TRBJ2-4, is DVKVTQSSRYLVKRTGEKVFLECVQDMDHENMFWYRQDPGLGLRLIYFSYDVKMKEKGDIPEGYSVSREKKERFSLILESASTNQTSMYLCASSLLNERGAKNIQYFGAGTRLSVL.

This clonotype occurred many times. The rearrangement joins TRBV29-1 to TRBJ2-3; possibly TRBD1 or TRBD2 for D (5 bases each). The length of the CDR3 is 10 residues. The germline V gene has CDR1 SQVTM and CDR2 ANQGSEA. Trimming cost V 7 bases and J 4 bases, with 6 bases left between them. CDR3: CSGGSDTQYF. In nucleotides, the CDR3 is TGCAGCGGGGGGTCAGATACGCAGTATTTT.

To note about this clonotype: The germline gene is not matched at one end of the junction; a read error may be the cause. This chain joins TRBV7-2 and TRBJ2-2; D is tentatively TRBD1 or TRBD2 (5 bases each). Germline assignment: CDR1 SGHTA and CDR2 FQGNSA. The CDR3 contains 17 residues. CDR3 residues: CHQPREGQNANTGELFF. CDR3 sequence (DNA): TGCCACCAGCCAAGAGAGGGGCAGAACGCGAACACCGGGGAGCTGTTTTTT.

This clonotype was counted between two and nine times. V is TRBV25-1 and J is TRBJ2-7; 9 bases match TRBD2. The junction had 3 bases not matched to a gene; V was cut back by 1 base and J by 2 bases. Per germline, CDR1 MGHDK and CDR2 SYGVNS. The CDR3 runs 15 residues. CDR3 DNA sequence: TGTGCCAGCAGTGAATCCGGCGGGAGGGCCTACGAGCAGTACTTC. Its protein is CASSESGGRAYEQYF.

In its sample, this clonotype was seen many times. The V and J genes are TRBV12-3 or TRBV12-4 and TRBJ2-7, with D possibly TRBD1 on 6 matching bases. The CDR3 length is 13 residues. Trimming took 5 bases from V and 2 from J, leaving 10 bases between them. The CDR3 coding sequence is TGTGCCAGCAGTCAAGACAGGCCCTACGAGCAGTACTTC. Translated, it gives CASSQDRPYEQYF.

V gene TRBV10-3 combines with J gene TRBJ2-2, with 10 bases identical to TRBD1. The J segment lost 2 bases and the V segment lost 10 bases, leaving 4 bases of the junction unmatched. CDR1 and CDR2 from the germline V gene are ENHRY and SYGVKD. The CDR3 has 14 residues. CDR3 residues: CATETGGNTGELFF. The CDR3 nucleotides read TGTGCCACAGAGACAGGGGGCAACACCGGGGAGCTGTTTTTT.

This clonotype was counted ten times or more. The chain links TRBV28 to TRBJ2-2, with 9 positions matching TRBD2. V lost 6 bases and J lost 4; bases outside the gene matches: 6. The germline V gene has CDR1 MDHEN and CDR2 SYDVKM. The CDR3 sequence is 15 residues long. CDR3 in DNA: TGTGCCAGCAGCTTCGCACTAGCGGGCACCGGGGAGCTGTTTTTT. Protein product: CASSFALAGTGELFF.

This clonotype turned up a few times. The chain couples TRBV24-1 to TRBJ2-1; D remains ambiguous. Between the trimmed V and J ends, which lost 5 bases and 7 bases, there was a span of 8 bases. Germline CDR1 reads KGHDR; CDR2 reads SFDVKD. The CDR3 has 12 residues. The CDR3 reads CATSGRRNEQFF. The DNA for the CDR3 is TGTGCCACCAGTGGTCGCCGGAATGAGCAGTTCTTC.

This clonotype has a handful of counts. The chain combines TRBV7-2 with TRBJ2-7; TRBD1 is a possible D gene (6 bases). V gave up 8 bases and J gave up 2 bases, with 16 bases separating them. Germline loops: CDR1 SGHTA, CDR2 FQGNSA. The length of the CDR3 is 14 residues. As DNA, the CDR3 is TGTGCCAGCGCCACAAGACAGGTGACCTACGAGCAGTACTTC. Translating gives CASATRQVTYEQYF.

V is TRBV6-1 and J is TRBJ2-7, with D tentatively TRBD1 (6 bases). The germline V gene encodes CDR1 MNHNS and CDR2 SASEGT. Trimming shortened V by 6 bases and J by 3 bases, and 12 bases separated the two germline ends. The CDR3 runs 13 residues. The CDR3 is CASRKSGVYEQYF. Here the CDR3 DNA reads TGTGCCAGCAGGAAGTCAGGGGTCTACGAGCAGTACTTC.

CDR3 coding DNA: TGTGCCAGCAGTTTCGCCGGGGCCCCAGATACGCAGTATTTT. It specifies CASSFAGAPDTQYF. The chain carries TRBV27 and TRBJ2-3; possibly TRBD1 or TRBD2 for D (5 bases each). This CDR3 has 14 amino acids. Germline-derived CDR1 and CDR2 are MNHEY and SMNVEV (reference sequence). The V gene lost 3 bases and the J gene lost 4 bases, with 11 bases spanning the gap.

The CDR3 region has the DNA TGTGCCAGTACCCTTGGGGCAGGGGGGAATGAGCAGTTCTTC. Its protein product is CASTLGAGGNEQFF. The chain joins TRBV6-2 or TRBV6-3 to TRBJ2-1, with D possibly being TRBD1 (7 bases). Trimming pared 9 bases from V and 7 bases from J, leaving 19 bases between. Germline V gives CDR1 MNHEY, CDR2 SVGEGT. The CDR3 is 14 amino acids.

This clonotype has a count of ten or more. The rearrangement links TRBV24-1 to TRBJ2-1; possible D gene TRBD1, 6 bases. Trimming removed 6 bases at V and 10 bases at J, with 9 bases between. This CDR3 is built from 11 residues. The germline V gene encodes CDR1 KGHDR and CDR2 SFDVKD. CDR3: CATSPGTEQFF. In DNA form, the CDR3 reads TGTGCCACCAGTCCCGGGACAGAGCAGTTCTTC.

This clonotype was observed many times. The rearrangement joins TRBV7-9 to TRBJ2-2; unclear D gene. V lost 5 bases to trimming and J lost 7 bases, with 8 bases between them. The germline V gene encodes CDR1 SEHNR and CDR2 FQNEAQ (reference sequence). There are 12 residues in the CDR3. The CDR3, as DNA: TGTGCCAGCAGCCGAGCAGACGGGGAGCTGTTTTTT. This gives the protein CASSRADGELFF.

At least ten counts were recorded for this clonotype. The junction shows a germline mismatch at one end, possibly a read error. The V and J genes are TRBV5-1 and TRBJ2-2, with unresolved D. Germline V CDR1 and CDR2: SGHRS, YFSETQ. CDR3 size: 13 residues. The CDR3 spells CASSLVETGELFF. The DNA for the CDR3 is TGTGCCAGCAGTTTAGTGGAAACCGGGGAGCTGTTTTTT.